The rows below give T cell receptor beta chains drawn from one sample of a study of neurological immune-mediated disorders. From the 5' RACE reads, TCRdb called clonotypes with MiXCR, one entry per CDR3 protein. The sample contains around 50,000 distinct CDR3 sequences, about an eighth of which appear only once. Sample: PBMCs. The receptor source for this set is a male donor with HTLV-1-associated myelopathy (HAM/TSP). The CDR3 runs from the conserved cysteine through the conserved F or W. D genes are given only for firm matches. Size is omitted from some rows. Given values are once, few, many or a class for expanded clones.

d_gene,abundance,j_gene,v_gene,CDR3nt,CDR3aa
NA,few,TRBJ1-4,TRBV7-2,TGTGCCAGCAGCTTTAGTCTAAATGAAAAACTGTTTTTT,CASSFSLNEKLFF
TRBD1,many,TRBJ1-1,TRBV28,TGTGCCAGCGGAACCGGGACAGGAGTGACTGAAGCTTTCTTT,CASGTGTGVTEAFF
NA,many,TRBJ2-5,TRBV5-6,TGTGCCAGCAGCCCAGGGACATCCGGGGCCCAGTACTTC,CASSPGTSGAQYF
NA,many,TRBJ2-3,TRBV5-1,TGCGCCAGCAGCTTTGAAGCGGGCACAGATACGCAGTATTTT,CASSFEAGTDTQYF
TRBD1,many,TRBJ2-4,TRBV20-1,TGCAGTGCTAGAGATGACAGGGAACCAGCCAAAAACATTCAGTACTTC,CSARDDREPAKNIQYF
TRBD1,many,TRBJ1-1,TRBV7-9,TGTGCCAGCAGCCTGTTATCGGGACAGGGAGCTTTCTTT,CASSLLSGQGAFF
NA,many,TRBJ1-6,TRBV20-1,TGCAGTGCTAGAACGTTTTCTCAGAGCTCCTATAATTCACCCCTCCACTTT,CSARTFSQSSYNSPLHF
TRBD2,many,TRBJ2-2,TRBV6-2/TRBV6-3,TGTGCCAGCAGGACTAGCGGGGCGAACACCGGGGAGCTGTTTTTT,CASRTSGANTGELFF
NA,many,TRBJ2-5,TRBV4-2,TGTGCCAGCAGCCATATAAAAGAGACCCAGTACTTC,CASSHIKETQYF
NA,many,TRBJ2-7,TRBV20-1,TGCAGTGCTAGAGATCAACGGGTACCCTACGAGCAGTACTTC,CSARDQRVPYEQYF
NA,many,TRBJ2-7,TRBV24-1,TGTGCCAAAAGCCGCTGGGTTGCCGAGCAGTACTTC,CAKSRWVAEQYF
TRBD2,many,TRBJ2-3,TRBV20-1,TGCAGTGCTAGAGATCCCCTGACTAGCGGGGGGGTCTCTTACCCTAGCACAGATACGCAGTATTTT,CSARDPLTSGGVSYPSTDTQYF
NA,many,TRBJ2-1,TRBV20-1,TGCAGTGCTAGGTTCACCTACAATGAGCAGTTCTTC,CSARFTYNEQFF
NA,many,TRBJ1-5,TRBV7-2,TGTGCCATCCAAGACGGAAATAGCAATCAGCCCCAGCATTTT,CAIQDGNSNQPQHF
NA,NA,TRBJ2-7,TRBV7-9,TGTGCCAGCAGCTCCCCACCGGCCTCCTACGAGCAGTACTTC,CASSSPPASYEQYF
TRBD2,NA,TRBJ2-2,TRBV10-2,TGCGCCAGCATGGTAGCGGGGGGGCTTACCGGGGAGCTGTTTTTT,CASMVAGGLTGELFF
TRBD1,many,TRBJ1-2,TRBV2,TGTGCCAGCAGCGGGACAGGGGGCTATGGCTACACCTTC,CASSGTGGYGYTF
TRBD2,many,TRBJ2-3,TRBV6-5,TGTGCCAGCAGAAGGACTAGCGGCAGCACAGATACGCAGTATTTT,CASRRTSGSTDTQYF
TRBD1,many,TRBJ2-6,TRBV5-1,TGCGCCAGCAGCTCGTCCGGGACAGACTCTGGGGCCAACGTCCTGACTTTC,CASSSSGTDSGANVLTF
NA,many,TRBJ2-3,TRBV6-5,TGTGCCAGCAGCTTCGCAATCGCAGGGTACACAGATACGCAGTATTTT,CASSFAIAGYTDTQYF
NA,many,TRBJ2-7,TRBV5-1,TGCGCCAGCAGCTTGGACGGCAGGGGCTACGAGCAGTACTTC,CASSLDGRGYEQYF
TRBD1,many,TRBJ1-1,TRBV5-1,TGCGCCAGCAGCTCTCGACAGGGGGTGAACACTGAAGCTTTCTTT,CASSSRQGVNTEAFF
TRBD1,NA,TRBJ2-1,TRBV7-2,TGTGCCAGCAGTATTTTCCGGGACAGGCAGTTCTTC,CASSIFRDRQFF
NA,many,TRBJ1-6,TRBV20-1,TGCAGTGCCAGCAGCAGTGAACGGGTCAATTCACCCCTCCACTTT,CSASSSERVNSPLHF
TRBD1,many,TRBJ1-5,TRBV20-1,TGCAGTGCGGGGACAGGGTGGAATCAGCCCCAGCATTTT,CSAGTGWNQPQHF
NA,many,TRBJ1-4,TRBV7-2,TGTGCCAGCAGCTTACGGGAAAAACTGTTTTTT,CASSLREKLFF
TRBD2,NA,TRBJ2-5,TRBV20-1,TGCAGTGCTAGACCTTCCGGGGGGGAACAAGAGACCCAGTACTTC,CSARPSGGEQETQYF
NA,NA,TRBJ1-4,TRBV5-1,TGCGACAGCAGCCAACCGGGGGGGGGGAATGAAAAACTGTTTTTT,CDSSQPGGGNEKLFF
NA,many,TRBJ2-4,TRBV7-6,TGTGCCAGCAGCCCTGGGGCAGGGTGGGACAAAAACATTCAGTACTTC,CASSPGAGWDKNIQYF
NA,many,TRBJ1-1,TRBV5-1,TGCGCCAGCAGCACTGAGGGGGGAAGGACTGAAGCTTTCTTT,CASSTEGGRTEAFF
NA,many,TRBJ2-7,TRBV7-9,TGTGCCAGCAGCTTACTGGGTTACGAGCAGTACTTC,CASSLLGYEQYF
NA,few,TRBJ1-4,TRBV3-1,TGTGCCAGCAGCCACGGAGGGCCAGTGGAAAAACTGTTTTTT,CASSHGGPVEKLFF
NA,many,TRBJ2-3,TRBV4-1,TGCGCCAGCAGCCTTCAGGGGTTCCCGCAGTATTTT,CASSLQGFPQYF
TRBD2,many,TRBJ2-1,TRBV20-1,TGCAGTGCTAGGGGAGGGATTGGGGCGGAGTCCCACAATGAGCAGTTCTTC,CSARGGIGAESHNEQFF
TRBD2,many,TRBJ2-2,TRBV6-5,TGTGCCAGCAGTTTTAGCGGGGGCACCGGGGAGCTGTTTTTT,CASSFSGGTGELFF
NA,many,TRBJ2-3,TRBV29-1,TGCAGCGTGGCCGTCCTAGGATCCACAGATACGCAGTATTTT,CSVAVLGSTDTQYF
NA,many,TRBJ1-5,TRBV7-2,TGTGCCAGCAGCCCCCGGGACGGGAGAATGGAAGCCCAGCATTTT,CASSPRDGRMEAQHF
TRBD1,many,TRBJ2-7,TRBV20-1,TGCAGTGCTGACAGGGGGCTCTCCTACGAGCAGTACTTC,CSADRGLSYEQYF
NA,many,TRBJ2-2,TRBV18,TGTGCCAGCTCACCGGTCATGATTTACACCGGGGAGCTGTTTTTT,CASSPVMIYTGELFF
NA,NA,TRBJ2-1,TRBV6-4,TGTGCCAGCAGTGACTCAGGGAGATACAATGAGCAGTTCTTC,CASSDSGRYNEQFF
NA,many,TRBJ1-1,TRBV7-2,NA,CASSLDRGLSLDTEAFF
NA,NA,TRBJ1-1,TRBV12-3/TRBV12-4,TGTGCCAGCAGTTTCGCCAGGGGAGGTGAAGCTTTCTTT,CASSFARGGEAFF
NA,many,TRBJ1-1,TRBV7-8,TGTGCCAGCAGCTTAAGCGGGCCGAACACTGAAGCTTTCTTT,CASSLSGPNTEAFF
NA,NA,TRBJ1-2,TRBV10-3,TGTGCCATCAGTGTCGGGGGCCCGAACCTTAACTATGGCTACACCTTC,CAISVGGPNLNYGYTF
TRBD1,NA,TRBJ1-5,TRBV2,TGTGCCAGCAACGACATGGGGACAGGGAGGAAGCCCCAGCATTTT,CASNDMGTGRKPQHF
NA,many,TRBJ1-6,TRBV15,TGTGCCACCAGCAGAGATCTTCCGAATAATTCACCCCTCCACTTT,CATSRDLPNNSPLHF
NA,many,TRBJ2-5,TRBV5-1,TGCGCCAGCAGCTTGGGGCCAGGGACTCAACAAGAGACCCAGTACTTC,CASSLGPGTQQETQYF
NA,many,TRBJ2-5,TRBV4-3,TGCGCCAGCAGCCAAGATCCCGCGGGGCGACAAGAGACCCAGTACTTC,CASSQDPAGRQETQYF
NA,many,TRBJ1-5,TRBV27,TGTGCCAGCAGTCCAATAAGGGACGGGAATCAGCCCCAGCATTTT,CASSPIRDGNQPQHF
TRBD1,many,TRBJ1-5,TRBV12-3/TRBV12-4,TGTGCCAGCACAGGGGGCATCGGCAATCAGCCCCAGCATTTT,CASTGGIGNQPQHF
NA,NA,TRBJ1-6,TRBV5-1,TGCGCCAGCAGCTTGGACGAAGTTATTGGGACCCTCCACTTT,CASSLDEVIGTLHF
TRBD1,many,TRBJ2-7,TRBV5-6,TGTGCCAGCAGCAGCAGGGGGAGCTCCTACGAGCAGTACTTC,CASSSRGSSYEQYF
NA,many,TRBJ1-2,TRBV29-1,TGCAGCGTTGGAAGCAACTATGGCTACACCTTC,CSVGSNYGYTF
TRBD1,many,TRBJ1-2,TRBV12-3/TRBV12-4,TGTGCCAGCAGTTTAAGTGGGACAGGGATTTATGGCTACACCTTC,CASSLSGTGIYGYTF
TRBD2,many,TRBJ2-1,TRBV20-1,TGCAGTGCTAGATCGACTAGCGCTTGGCAGTTCTTC,CSARSTSAWQFF
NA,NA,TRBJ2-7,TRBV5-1,TGCGCCAGCAGCTTGGTTGGCCCATGGAGCTCCTACGAGCAGTACTTC,CASSLVGPWSSYEQYF
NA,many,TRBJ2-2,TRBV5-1,TGCGCCAGCAGCTTGGAGGGGGCCGGGGAGCTGTTTTTT,CASSLEGAGELFF